This is a list of T cell receptor beta chains from one sample in a study of blood T cells in healthy people across ages. From the 5' RACE reads, TCRdb called clonotypes with MiXCR, one entry per CDR3 protein. Here the sample spans about 730,000 distinct CDR3 sequences, 35% to 45% being singletons. Specimen: blood. Receptors were obtained from a woman aged 55-70 years in good health. CDR3s include the opening cysteine and the closing phenylalanine or tryptophan. The D gene is left open where the match is weak. Clone size is given for some rows only: seen once, a few or many times, or a class if the clone is expanded.

abundance	j_gene	v_gene	d_gene	CDR3aa	CDR3nt
-	TRBJ2-3	TRBV29-1	TRBD2	CSVGTSGGGIDTQYF	TGCAGCGTTGGGACTAGCGGGGGGGGCATAGATACGCAGTATTTT
few	TRBJ2-1	TRBV4-2	TRBD2	CASTPGLAGSEQFF	TGTGCCAGCACTCCGGGACTAGCGGGATCTGAGCAGTTCTTC
many	TRBJ2-6	TRBV18	-	CASSPMGTAISGANVLTF	TGTGCCAGCTCACCCATGGGGACGGCGATCTCTGGGGCCAACGTCCTGACTTTC
few	TRBJ1-5	TRBV27	-	CASSVERGQPQHF	TGTGCCAGCAGTGTAGAGAGGGGGCAGCCCCAGCATTTT
few	TRBJ2-1	TRBV28	TRBD2	CASRTAGTSGRHEQFF	TGTGCCAGCAGAACGGCCGGGACTAGCGGGAGGCATGAGCAGTTCTTC
-	TRBJ2-7	TRBV5-1	TRBD1	CASSAGQEAWDSYEQYF	TGCGCCAGCAGCGCGGGACAGGAGGCGTGGGACTCCTACGAGCAGTACTTC
-	TRBJ2-1	TRBV12-3/TRBV12-4	TRBD2	CASSSREGTNEQFF	TGTGCCAGCAGTAGCAGGGAGGGTACTAATGAGCAGTTCTTC
few	TRBJ2-7	TRBV11-2	TRBD2	CASSLYGTSGPHPYEQYF	TGTGCCAGCAGCTTATACGGGACTAGCGGTCCTCACCCCTACGAGCAGTACTTC
few	TRBJ2-2	TRBV29-1	-	CSVDRTTNTGELFF	TGCAGCGTTGACAGGACCACGAACACCGGGGAGCTGTTTTTT
few	TRBJ2-2	TRBV9	TRBD2	CASSVTSGNTGELFF	TGTGCCAGCAGCGTGACTAGCGGGAACACCGGGGAGCTGTTTTTT
few	TRBJ2-5	TRBV29-1	-	CSVRPMGIETQYF	TGCAGCGTTCGCCCAATGGGAATAGAGACCCAGTACTTC
-	TRBJ2-3	TRBV15	TRBD2	CATSRDIAGGIDTQYF	TGTGCCACCAGCAGAGATATTGCGGGGGGGATTGACACGCAGTATTTT
-	TRBJ2-1	TRBV20-1	-	CSARDPGTPKVNEQFF	TGCAGTGCTAGAGATCCCGGGACTCCGAAGGTCAATGAGCAGTTCTTC
many	TRBJ2-6	TRBV14	TRBD1	CASSQRQGIGAGANVLTF	TGTGCCAGCAGCCAAAGACAGGGAATAGGGGCTGGGGCCAACGTCCTGACTTTC
-	TRBJ2-7	TRBV6-2/TRBV6-3	-	CASTLSQGRYEQYF	TGTGCCAGCACGCTTTCACAGGGGAGGTACGAGCAGTACTTC
-	TRBJ2-2	TRBV11-2	-	CASSPATNGELFF	TGTGCCAGCAGCCCCGCGACCAACGGGGAGCTGTTTTTT
-	TRBJ2-5	TRBV6-6	TRBD2	CASSGGLAGSETQYF	TGTGCCAGCAGTGGAGGACTAGCGGGATCAGAGACCCAGTACTTC
few	TRBJ2-1	TRBV19	-	CASRNRGAQGNEQFF	TGTGCCAGTAGAAATAGGGGGGCGCAGGGCAATGAGCAGTTCTTC
few	TRBJ1-4	TRBV7-2	-	CASSLAKSEKLFF	TGTGCCAGCAGCTTAGCAAAGAGTGAAAAACTGTTTTTT
-	TRBJ2-7	TRBV4-3	TRBD1	CASSPSGSGGAYEQYF	TGCGCCAGCAGCCCATCCGGGTCAGGGGGAGCCTACGAGCAGTACTTC
-	TRBJ2-2	TRBV28	-	CASSQGDGGELFF	TGTGCCAGCAGCCAAGGGGACGGCGGGGAGCTGTTTTTT
once	TRBJ2-7	TRBV7-2	-	CASSTRTAVSEQYF	TGTGCCAGCAGCACCCGGACAGCGGTTTCCGAGCAGTACTTC
many	TRBJ2-5	TRBV6-6	TRBD2	CASSRLAETQYF	TGTGCCAGCAGTCGACTAGCGGAGACCCAGTACTTC
-	TRBJ1-1	TRBV7-3	-	CASSRGVGGEAFF	TGTGCCAGTAGTAGGGGGGTAGGAGGTGAAGCTTTCTTT
many	TRBJ2-7	TRBV12-3/TRBV12-4	-	CASSWGERSYEQYF	TGTGCCAGCAGTTGGGGGGAAAGGTCCTACGAGCAGTACTTC
once	TRBJ2-3	TRBV7-2	TRBD2	CASRQGTSGGITDTQYF	TGTGCCAGCAGACAAGGGACTAGCGGGGGGATCACAGATACGCAGTATTTT
-	TRBJ2-1	TRBV6-5	-	CASSYTDYNEQFF	TGTGCCAGCAGTTACACAGACTACAATGAGCAGTTCTTC
-	TRBJ2-1	TRBV5-1	TRBD1	CASSWAGQVAPYNEQFF	TGCGCCAGCAGCTGGGCAGGACAGGTTGCACCATACAATGAGCAGTTCTTC
few	TRBJ2-7	TRBV3-1	TRBD2	CASSQAGTSLGVEQYF	TGTGCCAGCAGCCAAGCGGGGACTAGCTTGGGGGTCGAGCAGTACTTC
-	TRBJ1-1	TRBV12-3/TRBV12-4	TRBD1	CASSFRGRNTEAFF	TGTGCCAGCAGTTTCAGGGGGCGGAACACTGAAGCTTTCTTT
few	TRBJ1-5	TRBV27	TRBD1	CASRTGGSNQPQHF	TGTGCCAGCAGGACAGGGGGCTCTAATCAGCCCCAGCATTTT
few	TRBJ2-7	TRBV6-2/TRBV6-3	-	CASSSPVWRGAYEQYF	TGTGCCAGCAGTTCCCCCGTCTGGAGGGGGGCCTACGAGCAGTACTTC
-	TRBJ2-3	TRBV6-2/TRBV6-3	-	CASSYSPSATDTQYF	TGTGCCAGCAGTTACTCCCCTAGCGCGACAGATACGCAGTATTTT
-	TRBJ2-3	TRBV18	-	CASSPWGGTLTDTQYF	TGTGCCAGCTCACCATGGGGCGGCACCCTCACAGATACGCAGTATTTT
few	TRBJ2-7	TRBV20-1	-	CSATTGASYEQYF	TGCAGTGCTACGACCGGGGCCTCCTACGAGCAGTACTTC
few	TRBJ1-2	TRBV12-3/TRBV12-4	TRBD1	CASSLMTGGAALYGYTF	TGTGCCAGCAGTTTAATGACAGGGGGCGCGGCTTTATATGGCTACACCTTC
few	TRBJ2-3	TRBV20-1	TRBD2	CSADPSGRAEDTQYF	TGCAGTGCTGACCCTAGCGGGAGGGCCGAAGATACGCAGTATTTT
-	TRBJ2-5	TRBV27	-	CASSLIGSSEQYF	TGTGCCAGCAGTTTAATTGGGTCCAGTGAGCAGTACTTC
many	TRBJ2-1	TRBV4-3	-	CASSQVLASTDNEQFF	TGCGCCAGCAGCCAAGTTTTAGCTAGCACGGACAATGAGCAGTTCTTC
many	TRBJ2-7	TRBV29-1	-	CSVLRGGYEQYF	TGCAGCGTCTTGAGGGGGGGCTACGAGCAGTACTTC
-	TRBJ2-7	TRBV7-9	-	CASSLGARSGAEQYF	TGTGCCAGCAGCTTAGGCGCTCGGTCGGGTGCCGAGCAGTACTTC
-	TRBJ2-1	TRBV5-1	TRBD1	CASSRGGQGAFWEQFF	TGCGCCAGCAGCAGAGGGGGACAGGGGGCATTTTGGGAGCAGTTCTTC
many	TRBJ2-7	TRBV4-2	TRBD2	CASSHSSGGGEQYF	TGTGCCAGCAGCCATTCTAGCGGGGGAGGCGAGCAGTACTTC
-	TRBJ2-3	TRBV3-1	TRBD2	CASSPTSGGQVSTDTQYF	TGTGCCAGCAGCCCGACTAGCGGGGGGCAAGTTAGCACAGATACGCAGTATTTT
-	TRBJ2-3	TRBV10-3	-	CAISESRTSTTDTQYF	TGTGCCATCAGTGAGTCGAGGACAAGCACCACAGATACGCAGTATTTT
-	TRBJ2-3	TRBV3-1	-	CASRVSGLDTQYF	TGTGCCAGCCGCGTTTCGGGACTTGATACGCAGTATTTT
many	TRBJ2-1	TRBV11-2	-	CASSHYAGLSSYNEQFF	TGTGCCAGCAGCCATTATGCGGGCCTTAGCTCCTACAATGAGCAGTTCTTC
few	TRBJ2-1	TRBV25-1	TRBD1	CASMLTGSEQFF	TGTGCCAGCATGTTGACAGGGTCTGAGCAGTTCTTC